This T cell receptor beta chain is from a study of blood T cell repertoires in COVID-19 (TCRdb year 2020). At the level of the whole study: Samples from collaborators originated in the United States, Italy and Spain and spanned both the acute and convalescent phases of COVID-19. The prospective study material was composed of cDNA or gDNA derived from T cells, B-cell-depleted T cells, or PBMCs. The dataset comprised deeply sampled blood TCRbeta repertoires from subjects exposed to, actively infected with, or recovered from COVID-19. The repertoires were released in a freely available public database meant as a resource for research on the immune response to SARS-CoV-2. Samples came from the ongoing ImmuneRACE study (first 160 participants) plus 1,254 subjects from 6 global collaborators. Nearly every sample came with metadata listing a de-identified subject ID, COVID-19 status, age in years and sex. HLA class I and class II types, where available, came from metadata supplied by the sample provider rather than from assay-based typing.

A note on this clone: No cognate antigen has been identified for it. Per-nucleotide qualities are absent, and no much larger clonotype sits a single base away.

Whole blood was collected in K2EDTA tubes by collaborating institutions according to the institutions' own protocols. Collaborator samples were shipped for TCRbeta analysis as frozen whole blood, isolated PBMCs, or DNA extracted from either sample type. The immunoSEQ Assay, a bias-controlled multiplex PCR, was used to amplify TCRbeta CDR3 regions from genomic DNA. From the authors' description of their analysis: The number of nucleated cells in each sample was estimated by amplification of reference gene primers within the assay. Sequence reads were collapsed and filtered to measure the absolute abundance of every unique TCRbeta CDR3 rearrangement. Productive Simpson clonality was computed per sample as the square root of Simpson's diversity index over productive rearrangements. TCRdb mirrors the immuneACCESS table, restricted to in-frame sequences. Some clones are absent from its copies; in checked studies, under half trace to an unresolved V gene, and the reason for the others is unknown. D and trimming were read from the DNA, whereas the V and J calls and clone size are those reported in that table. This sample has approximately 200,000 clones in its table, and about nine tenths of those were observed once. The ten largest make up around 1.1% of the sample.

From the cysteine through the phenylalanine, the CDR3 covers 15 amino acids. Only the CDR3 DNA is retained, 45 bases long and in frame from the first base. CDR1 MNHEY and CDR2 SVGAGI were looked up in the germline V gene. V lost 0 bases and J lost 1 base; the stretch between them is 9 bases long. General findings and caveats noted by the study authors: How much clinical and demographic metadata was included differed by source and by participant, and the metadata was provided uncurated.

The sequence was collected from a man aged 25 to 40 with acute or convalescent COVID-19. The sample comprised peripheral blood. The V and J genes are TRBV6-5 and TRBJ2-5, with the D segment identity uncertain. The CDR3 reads CASSYSGPGQETQYF. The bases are TGTGCCAGCAGTTACTCGGGTCCGGGCCAAGAGACCCAGTACTTC.